This T cell receptor (beta chain) is from a study of cytomegalovirus exposure and HLA in healthy donors. The CDR3 has 15 residues. V was clipped by 6 bases and J by 1 base, with 13 bases between them. Germline V CDR1 and CDR2: MDHEN, SYDVKM. Primers for the PCR totalled 60 Vbeta and 13 Jbeta. Repertoires were generated with immunoSEQ multiplex PCR, while TCRdb's copy carries only in-frame clones and drops some. The sample consists of around 50,000 clones, around 80% of them appearing once. The sequence was obtained from a man aged 25 to 45 in good health and CMV-seropositive. Material for sequencing was PBMCs. This chain uses TRBV28 with TRBJ1-5; D gene uncertain. The CDR3 region has the DNA TGTGCCAGCAGACCACACACGACAAGCAATCAGCCCCAGCATTTT. Translated, it gives CASRPHTTSNQPQHF.